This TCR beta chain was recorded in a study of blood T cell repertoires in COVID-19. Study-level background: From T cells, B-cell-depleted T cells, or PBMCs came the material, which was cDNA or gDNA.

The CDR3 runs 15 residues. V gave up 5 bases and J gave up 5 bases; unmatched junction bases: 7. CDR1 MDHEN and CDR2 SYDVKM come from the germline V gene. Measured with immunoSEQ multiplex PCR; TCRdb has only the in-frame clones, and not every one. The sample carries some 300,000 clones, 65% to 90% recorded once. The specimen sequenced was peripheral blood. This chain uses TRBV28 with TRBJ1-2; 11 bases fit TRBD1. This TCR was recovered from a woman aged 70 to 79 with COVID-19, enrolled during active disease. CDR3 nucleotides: TGTGCCAGCAGTCACGGGACAGGGGGTGTTTATGGCTACACCTTC. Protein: CASSHGTGGVYGYTF.